These 14 T cell receptor beta chains originate from one sample sequenced in a study of blood T cell repertoires in COVID-19 (dated by TCRdb to the early 2020s). The library was generated by the immunoSEQ multiplex PCR assay. Imported from immuneACCESS, the table was reduced by TCRdb to in-frame sequences with V and J called. These copies leave out some clones; in studies compared against another copy, an unresolved V gene accounts for under half, and the cause of the remainder is not known. Within this sample are roughly 420,000 clones, with around nine tenths of them counted one time only. The top ten clonotypes cover around 0.97% of the sample. The sequenced sample was PBMCs or T cells enriched from blood (not recorded which). The receptors originated from a woman aged 30 to 39 with acute COVID-19.

The genes are TRBV2 and TRBJ1-5; TRBD1 is a possible D gene (5 bases). The CDR3 consists of 15 residues. Trimming took off 7 bases at V and 4 bases at J, with 17 bases between the two ends. Germline V lookup: CDR1 SNHLY, CDR2 FYNNEI. The CDR3 reads CASTKGDSINQPQHF. The CDR3 DNA is TGTGCCAGCACTAAAGGGGACTCAATAAATCAGCCCCAGCATTTT.

The chain joins TRBV4-1 to TRBJ1-5, with D perhaps matching TRBD1 (5 bases). V lost 1 base and J 0 bases, leaving 10 bases between the germline ends. Germline V gives CDR1 MGHRA, CDR2 YSYEKL. The CDR3 is 16 residues long. CDR3 amino acids: CASSQGGGDSNQPQHF. CDR3 nucleotide sequence: TGCGCCAGCAGCCAAGGAGGAGGGGATAGCAATCAGCCCCAGCATTTT.

CDR3 in amino acids: CATSGTRKYEQYF. The CDR3 DNA follows: TGTGCCACCTCAGGAACTAGAAAGTACGAGCAGTACTTC. V is TRBV2 and J is TRBJ2-7; maybe TRBD2 (5 bases). V was trimmed by 10 bases and J by 4 bases, leaving 17 bases between them. The germline V gene has CDR1 SNHLY and CDR2 FYNNEI. The CDR3 totals 13 residues.

The CDR3 nucleotides read TGTGCCAGCTCACCACCCGACAGGGCTAAATCCTACAATGAGCAGTTCTTC. It yields the protein CASSPPDRAKSYNEQFF. This chain connects TRBV18 to TRBJ2-1, with 7 bases identical to TRBD1. Losses at the gene ends were 0 bases for V and 1 base for J; bases not matched to a gene: 6. CDR1 KGHSH and CDR2 LQKENI come from the germline V gene. The CDR3 contains 17 residues.

The chain uses TRBV5-1 and TRBJ1-4; 9 bases fit TRBD1. The V segment lost 3 bases and the J segment 6 bases; nucleotides outside the gene matches: 6. This CDR3 has 15 amino acids. Looked up from germline, CDR1 is SGHRS and CDR2 is YFSETQ. Here the CDR3 reads CASSSGQGFYEKLFF. CDR3 coding DNA: TGCGCCAGCAGCTCTGGACAGGGGTTTTATGAAAAACTGTTTTTT.

The rearrangement links TRBV7-3 to TRBJ2-3, with D possibly matching TRBD2 (5 bases). The germline gives CDR1 SGHTA, CDR2 FQGTGA. The CDR3 covers 13 residues. The V and J ends lost 5 bases and 4 bases respectively, with 10 bases between them. CDR3: CASSGGGSDTQYF. CDR3 nucleotides: TGTGCCAGCAGCGGCGGAGGCTCAGATACGCAGTATTTT.

The rearrangement joins TRBV7-8 to TRBJ1-2; 10 bases line up with TRBD1. This CDR3 region has 15 residues. The germline gives CDR1 SGHVS, CDR2 FQNEAQ. After removal of 4 bases from V and 2 bases from J, the junction contained 4 bases not matched to a gene. DNA of the CDR3: TGTGCCAGCAGCTCACGGGACAGGGGCAACTATGGCTACACCTTC. It translates to CASSSRDRGNYGYTF.

V and J are TRBV5-1 and TRBJ2-3; 8 bases map to TRBD2. The CDR3 loop spans 18 amino acids. V shed 0 bases and J 8 bases; nucleotides not matched to a gene: 17. Germline V lookup: CDR1 SGHRS, CDR2 YFSETQ. CDR3 sequence: CASSLESGGPRVTGTQYF. As DNA, the CDR3 is TGCGCCAGCAGCTTGGAAAGCGGGGGCCCCAGGGTTACGGGTACGCAGTATTTT.

In nucleotides, the CDR3 is TGTGCCAGCAGCCCAACAGGGGGCAACGAGCAGTACTTC. It codes for CASSPTGGNEQYF. The V gene is TRBV7-9, the J gene TRBJ2-7, with 9 positions matching TRBD1. Unmatched junction bases numbered 4, after V lost 5 bases and J lost 5 bases. Germline CDR1 SEHNR, CDR2 FQNEAQ (reference sequence). This CDR3 has 13 residues. The full variable domain, in which reference TRBV7-9 and TRBJ2-7 provide the parts outside the CDR3, is DTGVSQNPRHKITKRGQNVTFRCDPISEHNRLYWYRQTLGQGPEFLTYFQNEAQLEKSRLLSDRFSAERPKGSFSTLEIQRTEQGDSAMYLCASSPTGGNEQYFGPGTRLTVT.

V and J are TRBV5-1 and TRBJ1-1, with 9 bases that match TRBD1. The CDR3 is made up of 15 amino acids. Looked up from germline, CDR1 is SGHRS and CDR2 is YFSETQ. The junction had 8 bases not matched to a gene; V was cut back by 4 bases and J by 4 bases. The CDR3 loop is CASSADRGLITEAFF. In DNA form, the CDR3 reads TGCGCCAGCAGCGCGGACAGGGGTTTAATCACTGAAGCTTTCTTT.

The sample holds one count of this clone. The V gene is TRBV20-1, the J gene TRBJ1-2, with 7 positions matching TRBD1. The CDR3 totals 12 residues. In germline, CDR1 is DFQATT, CDR2 SNEGSKA (reference sequence). Losses at the gene ends were 3 bases for V and 8 bases for J; bases not matched to a gene: 6. The CDR3 nucleotides are TGCAGTGCTAGTCGACAGGGCGAGGGCTACACCTTC. Residues: CSASRQGEGYTF.

This chain uses TRBV4-3 with TRBJ1-4; a weak D match, TRBD1 (6 bases). V was trimmed by 1 base and J by 4 bases, leaving 10 bases between them. The germline CDR1 and CDR2 sequences are LGHNA and YSLEER. This CDR3 comprises 15 residues. The CDR3 loop reads CASSQAGADNEKLFF. CDR3 nucleotides: TGCGCCAGCAGCCAAGCAGGGGCCGATAATGAAAAACTGTTTTTT.

This clone was detected a few times. This chain uses TRBV7-3 with TRBJ2-2; TRBD2 agrees at 10 bases. V gave up 5 bases and J gave up 6 bases; unmatched junction bases: 6. CDR3 length equals 15 residues. Germline V gene lookup returns CDR1 SGHTA and CDR2 FQGTGA. CDR3 residues: CASSAGTSVPGELFF. The CDR3 DNA reads as TGTGCCAGCAGCGCCGGGACTAGCGTCCCCGGGGAGCTGTTTTTT.

V gene TRBV2 combines with J gene TRBJ1-2; tentative D call: TRBD1 (6 bases). The V end lost 2 bases, the J end lost 2 bases, and 9 bases lay between the germline ends. Germline V gives CDR1 SNHLY, CDR2 FYNNEI. The CDR3 is made up of 14 amino acids. This chain's CDR3 is CASSEPGTNYGYTF. CDR3 nucleotides: TGTGCCAGCAGTGAACCAGGGACAAACTATGGCTACACCTTC.